This T cell receptor (beta chain) originates from a study of sequential checkpoint blockade in melanoma. Study as a whole: Each arm's sequence ended with maintenance nivolumab. TCRβ was sequenced from DNA of 91 pretreatment tumors. Over 20 patients had matched tumor biopsies before treatment and at week 13 after nivolumab or ipilimumab alone.

Treatment reported: randomized to nivolumab then ipilimumab (arm A) or the reverse (arm B). The CDR3 consists of 14 residues. Germline V lookup: CDR1 LNHNV, CDR2 YYDKDF (reference sequence). After removal of 2 bases from V and 5 bases from J, the junction contained 3 bases not matched to a gene. The data were produced by immunoSEQ multiplex PCR, yet TCRdb's version contains in-frame clones alone and is incomplete. The sample includes fewer than 20,000 clones, about 25% of them seen just once. This receptor was identified in a human donor with melanoma. The source was tumor tissue (inferred from file names), collected from a patient given nivolumab and ipilimumab in sequence. The chain has TRBV15 and TRBJ2-1; 7 nucleotides agree with TRBD2. The CDR3 spells CATSRLADNNEQFF. The CDR3 nucleotides read TGTGCCACCAGCAGACTAGCGGATAACAATGAGCAGTTCTTC.